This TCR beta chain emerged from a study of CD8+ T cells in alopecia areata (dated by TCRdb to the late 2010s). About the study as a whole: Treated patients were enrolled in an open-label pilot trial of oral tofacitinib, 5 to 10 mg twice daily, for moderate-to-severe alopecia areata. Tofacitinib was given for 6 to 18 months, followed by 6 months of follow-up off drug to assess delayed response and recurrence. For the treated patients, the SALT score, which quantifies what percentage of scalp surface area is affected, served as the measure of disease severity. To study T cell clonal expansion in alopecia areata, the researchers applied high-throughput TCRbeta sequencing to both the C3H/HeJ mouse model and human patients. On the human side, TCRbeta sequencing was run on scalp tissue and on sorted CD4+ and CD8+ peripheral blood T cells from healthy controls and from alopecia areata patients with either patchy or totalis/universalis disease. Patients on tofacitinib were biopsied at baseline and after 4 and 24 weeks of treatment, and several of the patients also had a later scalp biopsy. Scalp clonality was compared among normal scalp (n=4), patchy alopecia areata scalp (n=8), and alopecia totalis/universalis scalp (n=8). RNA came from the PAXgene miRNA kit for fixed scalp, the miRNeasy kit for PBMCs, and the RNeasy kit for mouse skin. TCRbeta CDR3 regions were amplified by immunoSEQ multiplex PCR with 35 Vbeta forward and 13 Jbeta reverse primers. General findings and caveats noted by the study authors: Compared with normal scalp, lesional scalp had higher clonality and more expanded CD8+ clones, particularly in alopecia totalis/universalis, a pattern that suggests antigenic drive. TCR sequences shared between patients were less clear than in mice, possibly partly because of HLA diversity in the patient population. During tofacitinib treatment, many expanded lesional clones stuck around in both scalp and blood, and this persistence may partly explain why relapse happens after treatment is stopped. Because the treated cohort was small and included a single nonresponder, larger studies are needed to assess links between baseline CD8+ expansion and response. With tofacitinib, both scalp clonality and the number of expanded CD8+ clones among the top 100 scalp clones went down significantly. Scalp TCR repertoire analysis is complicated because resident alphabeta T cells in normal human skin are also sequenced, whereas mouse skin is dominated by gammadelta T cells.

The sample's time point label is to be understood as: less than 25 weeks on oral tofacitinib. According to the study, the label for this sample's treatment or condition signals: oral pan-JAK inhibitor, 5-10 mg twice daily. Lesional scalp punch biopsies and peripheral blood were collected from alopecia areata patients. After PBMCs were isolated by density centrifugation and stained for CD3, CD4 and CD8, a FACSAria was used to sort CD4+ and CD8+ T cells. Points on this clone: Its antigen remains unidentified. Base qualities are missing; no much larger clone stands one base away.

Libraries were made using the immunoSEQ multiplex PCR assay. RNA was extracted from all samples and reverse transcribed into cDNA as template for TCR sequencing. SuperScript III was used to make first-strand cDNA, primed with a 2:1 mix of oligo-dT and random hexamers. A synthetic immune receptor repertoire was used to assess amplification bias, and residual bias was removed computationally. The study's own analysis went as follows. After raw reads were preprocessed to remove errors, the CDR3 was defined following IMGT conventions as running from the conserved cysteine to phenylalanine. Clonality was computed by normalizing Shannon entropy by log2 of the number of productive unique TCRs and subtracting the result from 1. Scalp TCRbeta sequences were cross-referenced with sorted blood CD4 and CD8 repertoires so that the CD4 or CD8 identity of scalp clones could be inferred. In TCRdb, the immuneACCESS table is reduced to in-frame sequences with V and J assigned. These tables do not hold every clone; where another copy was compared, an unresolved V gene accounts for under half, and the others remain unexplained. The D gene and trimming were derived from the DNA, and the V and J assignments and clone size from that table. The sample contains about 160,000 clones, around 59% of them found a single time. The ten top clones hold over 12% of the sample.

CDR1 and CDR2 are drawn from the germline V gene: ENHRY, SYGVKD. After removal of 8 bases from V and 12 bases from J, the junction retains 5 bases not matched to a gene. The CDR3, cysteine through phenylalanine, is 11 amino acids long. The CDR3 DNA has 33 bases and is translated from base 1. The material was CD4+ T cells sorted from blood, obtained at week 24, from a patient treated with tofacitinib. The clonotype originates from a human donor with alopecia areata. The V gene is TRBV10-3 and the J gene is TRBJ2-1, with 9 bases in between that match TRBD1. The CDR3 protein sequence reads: CAIAGTGPQFF. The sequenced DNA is TGTGCCATCGCCGGGACAGGGCCGCAGTTCTTC.